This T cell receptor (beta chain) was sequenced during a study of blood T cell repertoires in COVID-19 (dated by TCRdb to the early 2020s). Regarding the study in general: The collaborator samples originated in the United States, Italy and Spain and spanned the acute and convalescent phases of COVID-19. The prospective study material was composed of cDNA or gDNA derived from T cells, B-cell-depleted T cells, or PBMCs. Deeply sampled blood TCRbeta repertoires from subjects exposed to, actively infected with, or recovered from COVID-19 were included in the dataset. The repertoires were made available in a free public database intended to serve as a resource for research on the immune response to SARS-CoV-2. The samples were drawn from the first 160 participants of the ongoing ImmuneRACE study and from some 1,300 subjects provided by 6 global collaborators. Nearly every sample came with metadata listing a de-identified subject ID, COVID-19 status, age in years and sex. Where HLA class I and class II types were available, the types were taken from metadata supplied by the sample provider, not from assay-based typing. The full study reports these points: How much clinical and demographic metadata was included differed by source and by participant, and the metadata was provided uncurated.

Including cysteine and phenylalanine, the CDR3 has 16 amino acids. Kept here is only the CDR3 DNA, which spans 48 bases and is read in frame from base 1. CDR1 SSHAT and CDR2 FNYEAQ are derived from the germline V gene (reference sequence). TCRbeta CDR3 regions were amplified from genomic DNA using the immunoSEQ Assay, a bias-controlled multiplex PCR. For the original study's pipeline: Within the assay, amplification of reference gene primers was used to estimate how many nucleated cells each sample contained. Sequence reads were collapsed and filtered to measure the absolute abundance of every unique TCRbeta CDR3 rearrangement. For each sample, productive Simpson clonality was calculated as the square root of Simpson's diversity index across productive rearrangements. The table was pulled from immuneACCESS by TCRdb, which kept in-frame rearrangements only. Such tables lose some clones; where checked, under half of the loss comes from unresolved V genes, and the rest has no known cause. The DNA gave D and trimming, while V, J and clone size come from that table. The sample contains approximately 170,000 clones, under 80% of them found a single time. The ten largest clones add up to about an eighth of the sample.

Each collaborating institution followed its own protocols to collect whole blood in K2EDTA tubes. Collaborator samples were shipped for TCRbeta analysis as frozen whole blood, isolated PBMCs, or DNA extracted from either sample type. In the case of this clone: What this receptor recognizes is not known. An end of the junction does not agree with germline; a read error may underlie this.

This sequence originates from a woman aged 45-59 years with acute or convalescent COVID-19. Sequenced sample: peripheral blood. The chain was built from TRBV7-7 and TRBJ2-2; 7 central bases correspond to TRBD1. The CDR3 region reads CASSSLTGMGTGELFF. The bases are TGTGCTAGCAGCTCCCTGACAGGGATGGGTACCGGGGAGCTGTTTTTT. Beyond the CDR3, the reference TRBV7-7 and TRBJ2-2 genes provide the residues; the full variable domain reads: GAGVSQSPRYKVTKRGQDVTLRCDPISSHATLYWYQQALGQGPEFLTYFNYEAQPDKSGLPSDRFSAERPEGSISTLTIQRTEQRDSAMYRCASSSLTGMGTGELFFGEGSRLTVL.